This note documents a single T cell receptor (beta chain) sequence. The antigen is undetermined. These data come from a study of Graves' ophthalmopathy and Graves' hyperthyroidism. Amplifying from RNA transcripts, the study obtained TCR beta CDR3 regions. RT-PCR with HTBI primers came first, then second-round multiplex PCR. TCRdb redid the calling of the multiplex PCR reads with MiXCR, one entry per CDR3 protein. The sample lists hundreds of thousands of distinct CDR3 sequences, about 24% seen once, with 7.1% in the top ten. Trimming removed 2 bases from V and 4 bases from J, with 11 bases in between. In germline, CDR1 is MNHNS, CDR2 SASEGT. This CDR3 is 14 amino acids long. Study-level results: Using 13 signatures, a model distinguished ophthalmopathy from stable hyperthyroidism, reaching around 90% sensitivity and 81.08% specificity. Blood contained most expanded thyroid clonotypes exceeding 0.001 frequency.

The sequence derives from a woman aged 18-29 years with stable Graves' hyperthyroidism. Some clones in this sample may be carry-over from other donors' samples. Sequenced: peripheral blood. The V call is TRBV6-1, the J call TRBJ1-1; D uncertain. Here the CDR3 DNA reads TGTGCCAGCAGTGAAACGGGTAGAACCACTGAAGCTTTCTTT. It yields the protein CASSETGRTTEAFF.